One sample yielded the 26 T cell receptor beta chains listed below, sequenced in a study of CD8+CD57+ T cells in acquired aplastic anemia listed by TCRdb under 2018. Flow cytometry had shown CD8+CD57+ cell expansion in the patients selected for sequencing. The instrument given in TCRdb is Illumina HiSeq 2000. TCR beta VDJ combination and CDR3 sequence profiling used genomic DNA as the template. TCRdb handled the public reads itself, with Q25 trimming in fastp and clone calling in MiXCR, and kept productive beta chains. Every distinct CDR3 protein forms one entry, paired with its most common genes and DNA. Counted in this sample were around 170,000 distinct CDR3 sequences; less than 50% of them appeared once. The leading ten clones occupy 2.5% to 3.5% of the sample. The sequenced sample was sorted CD4+, CD8+, or CD8+CD57+ T cells (not recorded which) from PBMCs. The receptors stem from a human donor with aplastic anemia.

This clonotype has at least ten counts. The CDR3: CASSAGGQGYGYTF. The CDR3 nucleotides read TGTGCCAGCAGTGCCGGGGGACAGGGGTATGGCTACACCTTC. The J gene is TRBJ1-2, the V gene TRBV6-4, with 10 bases aligning to TRBD1. Germline CDR1 reads MRHNA; CDR2 reads SNTAGT. V gave up 4 bases and J gave up 5 bases; unmatched junction bases: 4. This CDR3 is built from 14 residues.

Concerning this clonotype: One base away lies a much larger clone, so this may be a sequencing read error. V gene TRBV7-2 combines with J gene TRBJ1-1; no definite D call. Germline assignment: CDR1 SGHTA and CDR2 FQGNSA. The CDR3 is 16 residues long. The CDR3 loop reads CASSLAVLNSGTEVFF. CDR3 coding DNA: TGTGCCAGCAGCTTAGCTGTCCTCAACTCAGGCACTGAAGTTTTCTTT.

This clonotype has at least ten counts. The J gene is TRBJ2-5, the V gene TRBV9, with D maybe TRBD2 (6 bases). Germline CDR1 reads SGDLS; CDR2 reads YYNGEE. V lost 3 bases and J 1 base, leaving 13 bases between the germline ends. The CDR3 is 15 residues long. DNA of the CDR3: TGTGCCAGCAGCGGACAAGCGGGCCCCCAAGAGACCCAGTACTTC. It encodes CASSGQAGPQETQYF.

V and J are TRBV10-3 and TRBJ2-7; D could derive from TRBD1 or TRBD2 (6 bases each). The CDR3 has 14 amino acids. Deletions cut 4 bases from V and 6 bases from J, with 16 bases between. Germline lookup yields CDR1 ENHRY and CDR2 SYGVKD. The CDR3 region has the DNA TGTGCCATCAGTGCGTTGGAAGGGGGGTTCGAGCAGTACTTC. Translating gives CAISALEGGFEQYF.

At least ten counts were recorded for this clonotype. The chain combines TRBV28 with TRBJ1-2; D gene unclear. This CDR3 has 12 residues. V was shortened by 8 bases and J by 3 bases, with 10 bases between the two germline ends. CDR1 is MDHEN, CDR2 SYDVKM, per germline. The CDR3 sequence: CASFLPDYGYTF. CDR3 coding DNA: TGTGCCAGCTTCTTGCCTGACTATGGCTACACCTTC.

Remarks on this clonotype: Just one base apart from a much larger clone, this may be a read error. The gene calls are TRBV6-2 or TRBV6-3 and TRBJ1-2, with D unresolved. Germline loops: CDR1 MNHEY, CDR2 SVGEGT. The CDR3 spans 16 residues. V was shortened by 6 bases and J by 0 bases, with 17 bases between the two germline ends. The CDR3 region is CASSLADGLTNYGYTF. CDR3 coding DNA: TGTGCCAGCAGCCTAGCGGACGGACTAACTAACTATGGCTACACCTTC.

The CDR3 sequence is CSVDGAQGYNEQFF. The CDR3 nucleotides are TGCAGCGTTGACGGGGCACAGGGATACAATGAGCAGTTCTTC. V gene TRBV29-1 combines with J gene TRBJ2-1; tentatively, D is TRBD1 (6 bases). Trimming removed 3 bases at V and 4 bases at J, with 13 bases between. The CDR3 consists of 14 residues. Germline V gene lookup returns CDR1 SQVTM and CDR2 ANQGSEA.

V gene TRBV18 combines with J gene TRBJ1-5; TRBD1 might be the D (6 bases). Trimming cost V 1 base and J 4 bases, with 11 bases left between them. The CDR3 extends over 15 amino acids. Germline lookup yields CDR1 KGHSH and CDR2 LQKENI. Here the CDR3 DNA reads TGTGCCAGCTCACCACAGGGGGTTGCGAATCAGCCCCAGCATTTT. This codes for CASSPQGVANQPQHF. The complete variable domain, with remaining parts taken from reference TRBV18 and TRBJ1-5, reads NAGVMQNPRHLVRRRGQEARLRCSPMKGHSHVYWYRQLPEEGLKFMVYLQKENIIDESGMPKERFSAEFPKEGPSILRIQQVVRGDSAAYFCASSPQGVANQPQHFGDGTRLSIL.

The chain joins TRBV5-6 to TRBJ2-7; unclear D gene. V lost 1 base and J 5 bases, leaving 4 bases between the germline ends. The CDR3 loop spans 11 amino acids. Germline assignment: CDR1 SGHDT and CDR2 YYEEEE. Written as DNA, the CDR3 is TGTGCCAGCAGCTTGTCCGACGAGCAGTACTTC. Protein product: CASSLSDEQYF.

This rearrangement joins TRBV5-4 to TRBJ1-2; the D gene is possibly TRBD1 (5 bases). Trimming removed 5 bases at V and 4 bases at J, with 18 bases between. This CDR3 contains 15 residues. Germline loops: CDR1 SGHNT, CDR2 YYREEE (reference sequence). CDR3 nucleotide sequence: TGTGCCAGCAGGGAAGCAGGGAGGCTTGGCTATGGCTACACCTTC. This codes for CASREAGRLGYGYTF.

The genes are TRBV9 and TRBJ2-1; TRBD2 matches 9 bases. Trimming at V came to 1 base and at J to 0 bases, leaving 8 bases not matched to a gene. CDR1 and CDR2 from the germline V gene are SGDLS and YYNGEE. This CDR3 is 18 amino acids long. CDR3 in amino acids: CASSVPGAGGYSYNEQFF. In DNA form, the CDR3 reads TGTGCCAGCAGCGTACCGGGAGCGGGGGGATACTCCTACAATGAGCAGTTCTTC.

In the case of this clonotype: A much larger clone lies one base from this, so it may be a read error. This chain joins TRBV5-1 and TRBJ2-1; D remains ambiguous. The V gene's germline CDR1 is SGHRS and CDR2 YFSETQ. The CDR3 is 16 residues long. The chain's CDR3 is CASSLDGPRSYSEQFF. The DNA for the CDR3 is TGCGCCAGCAGCTTGGACGGGCCCCGGTCCTACAGTGAGCAGTTCTTC.

The rearrangement uses TRBV5-1 and TRBJ1-3; no clear D. The CDR3 runs to 16 residues. Germline values: CDR1 SGHRS, CDR2 YFSETQ. Trimming stripped 4 bases from V and 0 bases from J, with 14 bases between. CDR3 sequence reads: CASSTSGHSSGNTIYF. The CDR3 DNA reads as TGCGCCAGCAGCACTTCGGGTCACAGCTCTGGAAACACCATATATTTT.

This clonotype was counted ten times or more. The gene calls are TRBV3-1 and TRBJ1-2; D remains ambiguous. Per the germline V gene, CDR1 is LGHDT and CDR2 is YNNKEL (reference sequence). V lost 0 bases to trimming and J lost 6 bases, with 11 bases between them. This CDR3 has 14 amino acids. This chain's CDR3 is CASSQDRAGHGYTF. CDR3 nucleotides: TGTGCCAGCAGCCAAGATAGGGCAGGCCATGGCTACACCTTC.

Here the CDR3 reads CATSSRLAGTDTQYF. In nucleotides, the CDR3 is TGTGCCACCAGCAGTCGACTAGCCGGCACAGATACGCAGTATTTT. This chain uses TRBV15 with TRBJ2-3, with 7 bases fitting TRBD2. The CDR3 sequence is 15 residues long. Germline CDR1 reads LNHNV; CDR2 reads YYDKDF (reference sequence). V dropped 3 bases and J dropped 1; count of bases not matched to a gene: 4. The full variable domain, completed using reference TRBV15 and TRBJ2-3, is DAMVIQNPRYQVTQFGKPVTLSCSQTLNHNVMYWYQQKSSQAPKLLFHYYDKDFNNEADTPDNFQSRRPNTSFCFLDIRSPGLGDTAMYLCATSSRLAGTDTQYFGPGTRLTVL.

The CDR3 DNA reads as TGTGCCAGCAGCCAACCGGGACGGCGCGTTAATGAGCAGTTCTTC. It yields the protein CASSQPGRRVNEQFF. This chain uses TRBV14 with TRBJ2-1; perhaps D is TRBD1 or TRBD2 (5 bases each). V lost 2 bases, J lost 7 bases, and 15 bases lay in between. Germline V CDR1 and CDR2: SGHDN, FVKESK. The CDR3 length is 15 residues.

As for this clonotype: A much larger clone differs from this one at a single base, so this may be a read error. The rearrangement links TRBV7-9 to TRBJ2-7; no clear D gene. Germline V gene lookup returns CDR1 SEHNR and CDR2 FQNEAQ (reference sequence). The V end lost 8 bases, the J end lost 0 bases, and 14 bases lay between the germline ends. This CDR3 comprises 14 residues. CDR3 bases: TGTGCCAGCCGATTCGATGGGTCCTCCTACGAGCAGTACGTC. This sequence encodes CASRFDGSSYEQYV.

The chain couples TRBV25-1 to TRBJ2-1; TRBD2 agrees at 9 bases. CDR1 is MGHDK, CDR2 SYGVNS, per germline. The CDR3 runs to 15 residues. Trimming at V came to 2 bases and at J to 6 bases, leaving 5 bases not matched to a gene. The CDR3 protein is CASSEPGLAFNEQFF. The CDR3 DNA reads as TGTGCCAGCAGTGAACCGGGACTAGCCTTCAATGAGCAGTTCTTC.

V and J are TRBV19 and TRBJ2-3; D might be TRBD1 (6 bases). The CDR3 has 14 amino acids. The V and J ends lost 8 bases and 2 bases respectively, with 14 bases between them. Germline values: CDR1 LNHDA, CDR2 SQIVND (reference sequence). The CDR3 spells CASSFRGTTDTQYF. In DNA form, the CDR3 reads TGTGCCAGTTCCTTTAGGGGGACCACAGATACGCAGTATTTT.

The CDR3 here is CASRPRGGLNNQPQHF. CDR3 bases: TGTGCCAGCAGGCCCCGGGGGGGGCTCAACAATCAGCCCCAGCATTTT. The chain carries TRBV25-1 and TRBJ1-5, with D possibly TRBD1 on 6 matching bases. The V gene lost 6 bases and the J gene lost 3 bases, with 18 bases spanning the gap. This CDR3 comprises 16 residues. The germline CDR1 and CDR2 sequences are MGHDK and SYGVNS.

The rearrangement joins TRBV20-1 to TRBJ2-7, with a possible D match to TRBD2 (7 bases). This CDR3 has 15 amino acids. The germline V gene has CDR1 DFQATT and CDR2 SNEGSKA (reference sequence). Between the trimmed V and J ends, which lost 0 bases and 10 bases, there was a span of 22 bases. This chain's CDR3 is CSARDLSGGAFEQYV. The CDR3 DNA follows: TGCAGTGCTAGAGATCTCAGTGGGGGGGCTTTCGAACAGTACGTC.

Only a few counts were recorded for this clonotype. The J gene is TRBJ1-6, the V gene TRBV11-1; 8 bases are a match to TRBD1. V lost 2 bases and J lost 8; bases outside the gene matches: 8. CDR1 SGHAT and CDR2 FQDESV come from the germline V gene (reference sequence). CDR3 length equals 16 residues. The CDR3 here is CASSLLGGTGDSPLHF. The CDR3 nucleotides are TGTGCCAGCAGCTTATTAGGGGGGACAGGTGATTCACCCCTCCACTTT.

This clonotype was counted a few times. The rearrangement uses TRBV20-1 and TRBJ1-1; unclear D gene. Per the germline V gene, CDR1 is DFQATT and CDR2 is SNEGSKA (reference sequence). The length of the CDR3 is 13 residues. Trimming stripped 0 bases from V and 0 bases from J, with 5 bases between. The CDR3 DNA reads as TGCAGTGCTAGAGATCTCATGAACACTGAAGCTTTCTTT. It codes for CSARDLMNTEAFF.

The sample holds many counts of this clonotype. The V call is TRBV20-1, the J call TRBJ1-2; 8 nucleotides align to TRBD1. This CDR3 is built from 15 residues. Germline trimming cut 0 bases from V and 8 bases from J; bases unmatched to any gene: 11. Germline CDR1 DFQATT, CDR2 SNEGSKA (reference sequence). The CDR3 DNA reads TGCAGTGCTAGAGAACCCCGGACAGGGACTATCGGCTACACCTTC. Residues: CSAREPRTGTIGYTF.

Notes on this clonotype: Since a much larger clone is just one base distant, this may be a read error. The chain couples TRBV5-1 to TRBJ1-2, with 9 positions matching TRBD1. CDR1 and CDR2 (germline): SGHRS, YFSETQ. With 7 bases clipped from V and 2 bases from J, the junction kept 9 bases outside the gene matches. The CDR3 covers 15 residues. The CDR3 protein is CASGRTGEGNYGYTF. The CDR3 DNA follows: TGCGCCAGCGGCAGGACAGGGGAGGGGAACTATGGCTACACCTTC. The whole variable domain, filled in from reference TRBV5-1 and TRBJ1-2, reads KAGVTQTPRYLIKTRGQQVTLSCSPISGHRSVSWYQQTPGQGLQFLFEYFSETQRNKGNFPGRFSGRQFSNSRSEMNVSTLELGDSALYLCASGRTGEGNYGYTFGSGTRLTVV.

This clonotype was detected many times. The chain recombines TRBV24-1 with TRBJ1-1; maybe TRBD1 (5 bases). The V gene's germline CDR1 is KGHDR and CDR2 SFDVKD. This CDR3 has 13 amino acids. V lost 1 base, J lost 7 bases, and 9 bases lay in between. This CDR3 is CATSDLWGNEAFF. Written as DNA, the CDR3 is TGTGCCACCAGTGATTTATGGGGGAATGAAGCTTTCTTT.